This is a list of T cell receptor beta chains from one sample in a study of cytomegalovirus exposure and HLA in healthy donors. Repertoires were generated with immunoSEQ multiplex PCR, while TCRdb's copy carries only in-frame clones and drops some. The sample has about 59,000 clones, roughly 83% seen once. The sequenced material came from PBMCs. These receptors were obtained from a human donor in good health. The CDR3 runs from the conserved cysteine through the conserved F or W. Each record gives: V gene, clone size, CDR3 length, J gene, CDR3 protein. A clone size is listed for some rows: how often the clone was seen (once, few, many), or a class if it is expanded.

TRBV5-1	NA	17	TRBJ2-5	CASSSGLAAGKTETQYF
TRBV30	NA	11	TRBJ1-2	CAWSVVGRYTF
TRBV7-2	NA	14	TRBJ2-7	CASSRDRVGYEQYF
TRBV29-1	NA	17	TRBJ2-3	CSVVGLAEAVSLDTQYF
TRBV30	NA	13	TRBJ2-6	CAWRARGANVLTF
TRBV7-2	NA	17	TRBJ2-2	CASSLDPAGGFTGELFF
TRBV7-2	NA	13	TRBJ2-1	CASSPVSYNEQFF
TRBV19	NA	16	TRBJ1-6	CASRSGGSSYNSPLHF
TRBV7-2	NA	16	TRBJ2-2	CASSSRSRGNTGELFF
TRBV19	NA	16	TRBJ1-5	CASSTGTIYSNQPQHF
TRBV9	NA	14	TRBJ2-1	CASSVGRGFHEQFF
TRBV28	NA	15	TRBJ2-3	CASSFLGISTDTQYF
TRBV7-2	NA	14	TRBJ1-2	CASSLASDHYGYTF
TRBV7-9	NA	15	TRBJ1-2	CASRPGQVANYGYTF
TRBV7-3	NA	14	TRBJ2-1	CASSQGGRYNEQFF
TRBV4-3	NA	15	NA	CASSHSRDPGYEQYF
TRBV7-9	few	15	TRBJ2-3	CASSSVRSGTDTQYF
TRBV6-5	once	14	TRBJ2-3	CASSQRTGTDTQYF
TRBV9	NA	15	TRBJ2-5	CASSAGTGIQETQYF
TRBV5-4	NA	15	TRBJ2-2	CASSLLQEGTGELFF
TRBV11-2	NA	14	TRBJ2-7	CASKPGTRGGEQYF
TRBV25-1	NA	14	TRBJ1-1	CASSETHLSTEAFF
TRBV7-6	NA	15	TRBJ1-1	CASSSPTGKNTEAFF
TRBV5-6	few	18	TRBJ2-5	CASSLDGLAGAPQETQYF
TRBV19	NA	14	TRBJ2-1	CASTLAGGYNEQFF
TRBV29-1	NA	14	TRBJ1-1	CSVPGTGVGTEAFF
TRBV2	NA	15	TRBJ2-7	CASSRGLAGYYEQYF
TRBV6-1	once	15	TRBJ1-4	CASSEDRVHNEKLFF
TRBV6-5	NA	16	TRBJ2-7	CASSYSGRGGLFEQYF
TRBV4-2	once	13	TRBJ1-2	CASSHAMGAGYTF
TRBV10-2	NA	15	TRBJ2-7	CASSKTSGIVGEQYF
TRBV30	few	16	TRBJ2-3	CALLRQDTIYTDTQYF
TRBV7-9	NA	16	TRBJ2-3	CASSPQTGGGTDTQYF
TRBV28	NA	18	TRBJ2-1	CASSPLAGEGGSYNEQFF
TRBV2	NA	15	TRBJ2-1	CASSTDSSSYNEQFF